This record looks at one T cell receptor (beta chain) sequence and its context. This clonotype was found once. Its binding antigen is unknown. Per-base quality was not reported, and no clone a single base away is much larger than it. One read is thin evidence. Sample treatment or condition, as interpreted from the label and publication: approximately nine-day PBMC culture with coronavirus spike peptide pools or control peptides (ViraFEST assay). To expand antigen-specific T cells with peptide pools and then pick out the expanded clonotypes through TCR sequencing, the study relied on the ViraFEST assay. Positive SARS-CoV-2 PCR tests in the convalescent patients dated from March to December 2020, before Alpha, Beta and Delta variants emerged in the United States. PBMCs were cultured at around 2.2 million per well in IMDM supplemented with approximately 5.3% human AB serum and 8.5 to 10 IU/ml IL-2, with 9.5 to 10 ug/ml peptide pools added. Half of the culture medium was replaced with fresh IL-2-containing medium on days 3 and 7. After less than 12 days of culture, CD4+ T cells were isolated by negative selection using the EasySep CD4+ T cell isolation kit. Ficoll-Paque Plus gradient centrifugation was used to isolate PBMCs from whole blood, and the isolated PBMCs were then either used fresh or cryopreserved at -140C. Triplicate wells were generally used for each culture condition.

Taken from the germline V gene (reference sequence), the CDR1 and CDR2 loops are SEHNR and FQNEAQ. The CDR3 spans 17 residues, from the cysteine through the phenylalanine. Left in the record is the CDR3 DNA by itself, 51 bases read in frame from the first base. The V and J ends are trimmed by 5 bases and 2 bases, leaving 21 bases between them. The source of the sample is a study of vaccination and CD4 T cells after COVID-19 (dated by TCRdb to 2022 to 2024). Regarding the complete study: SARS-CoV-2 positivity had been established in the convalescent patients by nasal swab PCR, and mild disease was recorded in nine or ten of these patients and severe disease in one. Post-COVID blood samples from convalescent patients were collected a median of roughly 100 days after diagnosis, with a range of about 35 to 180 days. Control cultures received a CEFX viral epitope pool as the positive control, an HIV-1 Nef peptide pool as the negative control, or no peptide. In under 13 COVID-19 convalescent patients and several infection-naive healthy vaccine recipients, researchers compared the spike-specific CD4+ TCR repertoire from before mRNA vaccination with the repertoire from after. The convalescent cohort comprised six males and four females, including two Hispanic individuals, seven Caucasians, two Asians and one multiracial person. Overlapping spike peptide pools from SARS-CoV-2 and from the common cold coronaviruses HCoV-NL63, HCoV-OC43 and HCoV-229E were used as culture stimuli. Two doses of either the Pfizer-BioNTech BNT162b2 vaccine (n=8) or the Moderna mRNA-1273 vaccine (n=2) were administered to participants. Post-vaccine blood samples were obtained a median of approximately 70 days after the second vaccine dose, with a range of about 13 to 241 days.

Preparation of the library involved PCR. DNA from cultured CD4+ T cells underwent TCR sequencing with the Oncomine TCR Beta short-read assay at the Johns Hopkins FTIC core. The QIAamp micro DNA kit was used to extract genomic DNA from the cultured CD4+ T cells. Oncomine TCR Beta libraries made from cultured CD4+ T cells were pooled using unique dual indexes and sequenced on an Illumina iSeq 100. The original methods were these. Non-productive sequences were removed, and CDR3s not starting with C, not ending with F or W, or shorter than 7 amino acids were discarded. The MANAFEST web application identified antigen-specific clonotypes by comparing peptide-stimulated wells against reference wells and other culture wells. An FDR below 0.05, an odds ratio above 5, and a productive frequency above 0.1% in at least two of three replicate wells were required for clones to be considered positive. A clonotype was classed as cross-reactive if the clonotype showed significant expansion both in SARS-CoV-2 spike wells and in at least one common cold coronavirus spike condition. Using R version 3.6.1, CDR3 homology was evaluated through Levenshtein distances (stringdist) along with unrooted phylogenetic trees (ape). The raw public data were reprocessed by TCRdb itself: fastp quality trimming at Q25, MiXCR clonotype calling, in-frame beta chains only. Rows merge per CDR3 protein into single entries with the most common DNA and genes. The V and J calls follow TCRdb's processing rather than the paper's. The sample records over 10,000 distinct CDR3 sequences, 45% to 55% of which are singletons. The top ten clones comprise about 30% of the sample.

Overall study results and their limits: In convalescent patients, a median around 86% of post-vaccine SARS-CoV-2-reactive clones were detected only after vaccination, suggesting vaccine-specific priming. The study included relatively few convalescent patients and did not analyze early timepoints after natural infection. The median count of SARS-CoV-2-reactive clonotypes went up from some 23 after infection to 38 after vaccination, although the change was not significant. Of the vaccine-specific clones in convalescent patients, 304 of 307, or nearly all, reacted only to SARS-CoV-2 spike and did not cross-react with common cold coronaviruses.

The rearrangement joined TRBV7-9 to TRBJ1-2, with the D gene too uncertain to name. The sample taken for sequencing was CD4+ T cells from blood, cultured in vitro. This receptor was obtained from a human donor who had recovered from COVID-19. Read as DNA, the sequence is TGTGCCAGCAGCACAAATTCGTTCGGGCGGAGGAACTATGGCTACACCTTC. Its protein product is CASSTNSFGRRNYGYTF.